These 32 T cell receptor beta chains were all obtained from the same sample, sequenced in a study of shared clonotypes between healthy human individuals. Sequenced by immunoSEQ multiplex PCR; TCRdb stores in-frame clones only, minus some. The sample holds about 960,000 clones, over 75% seen once. Sequenced input: memory CD4+ T cells sorted from blood. Sample subset: CD45RA-negative fraction. The receptors stem from a man younger than 30 in good health.

The rearrangement links TRBV7-2 to TRBJ2-1; 9 bases line up with TRBD2. Per the germline V gene, CDR1 is SGHTA and CDR2 is FQGNSA. V lost 5 bases, J lost 2 bases, and 4 bases stayed unmatched. This CDR3 has 15 residues. CDR3 nucleotide sequence: TGTGCCAGCAGCCTAGGACTAGCGACCTACAATGAGCAGTTCTTC. It translates to CASSLGLATYNEQFF. Drawing the rest from reference TRBV7-2 and TRBJ2-1, the complete variable domain is GAGVSQSPSNKVTEKGKDVELRCDPISGHTALYWYRQSLGQGLEFLIYFQGNSAPDKSGLPSDRFSAERTGGSVSTLTIQRTQQEDSAVYLCASSLGLATYNEQFFGPGTRLTVL.

The rearrangement links TRBV6-5 to TRBJ2-2; D is ambiguous. Germline-derived CDR1 and CDR2 are MNHEY and SVGAGI. The CDR3 is 12 amino acids. V was pared by 3 bases and J by 7 bases, with 6 bases between. The CDR3 region has the DNA TGTGCCAGCAGTTATAGGGTCGGGGAGCTGTTTTTT. Protein sequence: CASSYRVGELFF.

The chain uses TRBV9 and TRBJ2-1; 8 nucleotides align to TRBD1. Germline CDR1 reads SGDLS; CDR2 reads YYNGEE. Trimming took 0 bases from V and 6 from J; bases not matched to a gene: 8. CDR3 length equals 16 residues. The CDR3 DNA is TGTGCCAGCAGCGTAGCCGATAGAACAGGGGGCAATGAGCAGTTCTTC. As protein: CASSVADRTGGNEQFF.

This chain links TRBV10-3 with TRBJ2-7; a possible D gene is TRBD2 (6 bases). The CDR3 is made up of 12 amino acids. Looked up from germline, CDR1 is ENHRY and CDR2 is SYGVKD. V was cut by 3 bases and J by 5 bases, with 8 bases left in between. CDR3 DNA sequence: TGTGCCATCAGTGACGGGGGAAACGAGCAGTACTTC. This encodes CAISDGGNEQYF.

V and J are TRBV4-3 and TRBJ2-3; TRBD2 aligns across 8 bases. Germline V gene sequence: CDR1 LGHNA, CDR2 YSLEER. CDR3 length equals 17 residues. V dropped 2 bases and J dropped 0; count of bases not matched to a gene: 7. DNA of the CDR3: TGCGCCAGCAGCCAAAGTCCCTCTAGCGGGAGCACAGATACGCAGTATTTT. Its protein product is CASSQSPSSGSTDTQYF.

The V and J genes are TRBV2 and TRBJ2-2; TRBD2 matches at 9 bases. Per the germline V gene, CDR1 is SNHLY and CDR2 is FYNNEI. The CDR3 totals 15 residues. V shed 2 bases, J shed 3 bases, and the junction held 1 base outside the gene matches. CDR3 residues: CASSELAGHTGELFF. Written as DNA, the CDR3 is TGTGCCAGCAGTGAACTAGCGGGACACACCGGGGAGCTGTTTTTT.

This clone has a handful of counts. The chain is built from TRBV7-2 and TRBJ2-1; 12 bases are a match to TRBD2. V was pared by 2 bases and J by 8 bases, with 4 bases of the junction left unmatched. Germline V gene data show CDR1 as SGHTA and CDR2 as FQGNSA. CDR3 length equals 15 residues. CDR3 protein: CASSLLAGGIYEQFF. DNA of the CDR3: TGTGCCAGCAGCTTACTAGCGGGGGGGATCTATGAGCAGTTCTTC.

In this sample, this clone turned up a few times. The sample has other DNA sequences that encode this CDR3 too. The V call is TRBV6-5, the J call TRBJ1-3; TRBD1 aligns across 7 bases. CDR3 size: 13 residues. After removal of 6 bases from V and 1 base from J, the junction contained 0 bases not matched to a gene. Germline lookup yields CDR1 MNHEY and CDR2 SVGAGI. The CDR3 region is CASRTGSGNTIYF. For the CDR3, the DNA is TGTGCCAGCAGGACAGGGTCTGGAAACACCATATATTTT.

The gene calls are TRBV5-1 and TRBJ2-2, with 15 bases that match TRBD2. Germline CDR1 is SGHRS and CDR2 is YFSETQ. The CDR3 consists of 17 residues. V trimming: 3 bases; J trimming: 5 bases; junction bases outside the gene matches: 5. In nucleotides, the CDR3 is TGCGCCAGCAGCTCCGGGACTAGCGGGGGGCGGACCGGGGAGCTGTTTTTT. Its translation is CASSSGTSGGRTGELFF.

With respect to this clone: The same CDR3 is also encoded by other DNA sequences in this sample. The chain uses TRBV12-5 and TRBJ2-1; 9 bases line up with TRBD1. Germline V CDR1 and CDR2: LGHNT, FRNRAP. The CDR3 has 15 amino acids. Trimming cost V 4 bases and J 1 base; bases outside gene matches: 2. The chain's CDR3 is CASGSGQGSYNEQFF. The CDR3, as DNA: TGTGCTAGTGGTTCGGGACAGGGATCCTACAATGAGCAGTTCTTC.

This clone was observed a single time. The genes are TRBV5-1 and TRBJ1-3; D is undetermined. Trimming pared 6 bases from V and 2 bases from J, leaving 9 bases between. CDR1 is SGHRS and CDR2 is YFSETQ in the germline V gene. The CDR3 is 13 amino acids. The CDR3 here is CASTTDTGNTIYF. The CDR3 DNA sequence: TGCGCCAGCACCACCGACACTGGAAACACCATATATTTT.

The V call is TRBV19, the J call TRBJ2-7; maybe TRBD1 (5 bases). Per germline, CDR1 LNHDA and CDR2 SQIVND (reference sequence). V lost 2 bases to trimming and J lost 3 bases, with 23 bases between them. CDR3 size: 18 residues. The CDR3 region has the DNA TGTGCCAGTAGTATACAAAACCTCGGCAGGGTGAAGGACTACGAGCAGTACTTC. Protein: CASSIQNLGRVKDYEQYF.

The chain employs TRBV9 and TRBJ2-2; D remains unclear. Trimming left V 0 bases short and J 0 bases short, with 9 bases between. The CDR3 runs 16 residues. Germline values: CDR1 SGDLS, CDR2 YYNGEE. CDR3 bases: TGTGCCAGCAGCGTAGGCAGGAGAGCGAACACCGGGGAGCTGTTTTTT. It yields the protein CASSVGRRANTGELFF.

V usage is TRBV6-1 and J usage is TRBJ2-2; 8 positions agree with TRBD2. CDR3 length equals 14 residues. The ends lost 7 bases at V and 7 bases at J; junction bases unmatched: 8. The germline V gene encodes CDR1 MNHNS and CDR2 SASEGT. The CDR3 is CASKLSGGGGELFF. The DNA for the CDR3 is TGTGCCAGCAAGCTAAGCGGGGGAGGCGGGGAGCTGTTTTTT.

V and J are TRBV5-1 and TRBJ2-1; maybe TRBD2 (6 bases). Trimming removed 0 bases at V and 4 bases at J, with 14 bases between. The CDR3 is 16 amino acids. Looked up from germline, CDR1 is SGHRS and CDR2 is YFSETQ. The CDR3 loop is CASSLATSSIYNEQFF. CDR3 nucleotides: TGCGCCAGCAGCTTGGCCACTAGCAGCATTTACAATGAGCAGTTCTTC.

This rearrangement joins TRBV28 to TRBJ1-6; TRBD1 might be the D (5 bases). Germline V CDR1 and CDR2: MDHEN, SYDVKM. The CDR3 sequence is 15 residues long. Trimming cost V 5 bases and J 7 bases, with 15 bases left between them. The CDR3 here is CASSPRDGRNSPLHF. Here the CDR3 DNA reads TGTGCCAGCAGTCCTCGGGACGGTAGAAATTCACCCCTCCACTTT.

The genes are TRBV28 and TRBJ2-7, with a possible D match to TRBD2 (5 bases). In germline, CDR1 is MDHEN, CDR2 SYDVKM. The CDR3 extends over 12 amino acids. V was shortened by 7 bases and J by 3 bases, with 10 bases between the two germline ends. CDR3 amino acids: CASKGSYYEQYF. For the CDR3, the DNA is TGTGCCAGCAAAGGGAGCTACTACGAGCAGTACTTC. Based on the CDR3 plus reference TRBV28 and TRBJ2-7, the full variable domain is DVKVTQSSRYLVKRTGEKVFLECVQDMDHENMFWYRQDPGLGLRLIYFSYDVKMKEKGDIPEGYSVSREKKERFSLILESASTNQTSMYLCASKGSYYEQYFGPGTRLTVT.

This clone has only one observation. This chain links TRBV11-2 with TRBJ1-6, with D unclear. Per germline, CDR1 SGHAT and CDR2 FQNNGV. The germline V and J ends were trimmed by 2 bases and 9 bases, with 14 bases remaining between them. The CDR3 consists of 15 residues. CDR3 nucleotide sequence: TGTGCCAGCAGCTTATTTGCCGGGAGGAGTTCACCCCTCCACTTT. This translates into CASSLFAGRSSPLHF.

The chain uses TRBV5-1 and TRBJ1-5; D not resolved. Trimming removed 4 bases from V and 5 bases from J, with 7 bases in between. The CDR3 runs to 12 residues. CDR1 is SGHRS and CDR2 is YFSETQ in the germline V gene. The CDR3 spells CASSPTDQPQHF. CDR3 nucleotides: TGCGCCAGCAGCCCCACGGATCAGCCCCAGCATTTT.

J is TRBJ2-1 and V is TRBV10-3; D gene ambiguous. The CDR3 runs to 13 residues. The V end was cut by 3 bases, the J end by 7 bases, with 10 bases between. The germline CDR1 and CDR2 sequences are ENHRY and SYGVKD. CDR3 amino acids: CAISDRVRNEQFF. The DNA for the CDR3 is TGTGCCATCAGTGATAGGGTCCGTAATGAGCAGTTCTTC.

This clone appeared a few times. CDR3 residues: CASSLGGGRGGHEQYF. The CDR3 coding sequence is TGTGCCAGCAGCTTAGGAGGCGGGAGAGGGGGCCACGAGCAGTACTTC. The genes are TRBV7-2 and TRBJ2-7, with D perhaps being TRBD1 or TRBD2 (7 bases each). This CDR3 is built from 16 residues. V was shortened by 1 base and J by 5 bases, with 18 bases between the two germline ends. Per the germline V gene, CDR1 is SGHTA and CDR2 is FQGNSA.

The J gene is TRBJ1-2, the V gene TRBV6-9, with D unresolved. Between the trimmed V and J ends, which lost 2 bases and 5 bases, there was a span of 9 bases. Germline CDR1 reads MNHGY; CDR2 reads SVAAGI. The CDR3 loop spans 13 amino acids. The chain's CDR3 is CASSYRGKYGYTF. The DNA of the CDR3 is TGTGCCAGCAGTTATCGGGGAAAGTATGGCTACACCTTC.

The gene calls are TRBV9 and TRBJ2-7; D call uncertain. This CDR3 has 14 amino acids. The V and J ends lost 0 bases and 2 bases respectively, with 9 bases between them. Germline lookup yields CDR1 SGDLS and CDR2 YYNGEE. CDR3 in DNA: TGTGCCAGCAGCGTAGGGGTCCCGGCCTACGAGCAGTACTTC. Translation gives CASSVGVPAYEQYF.

V usage is TRBV5-5 and J usage is TRBJ1-2, with 9 bases lining up with TRBD1. Unmatched junction bases numbered 8, after V lost 0 bases and J lost 5 bases. There are 16 residues in the CDR3. From germline, CDR1 is SGHKS and CDR2 YYEKEE (reference sequence). CDR3 bases: TGTGCCAGCAGCTTGGCGGCATCCGGGACAGGGTATGGCTACACCTTC. This codes for CASSLAASGTGYGYTF.

This clone was observed a few times. The chain carries TRBV15 and TRBJ1-1; TRBD1 matches 9 bases. Germline loops: CDR1 LNHNV, CDR2 YYDKDF (reference sequence). With 2 bases clipped from V and 5 bases from J, the junction kept 3 bases outside the gene matches. CDR3 size: 14 residues. Here the CDR3 DNA reads TGTGCCACCAGCAGATCCGGGACAGGGACTGAAGCTTTCTTT. This gives the protein CATSRSGTGTEAFF.

The V gene is TRBV11-2, the J gene TRBJ1-2, with D unresolved. This CDR3 is built from 11 residues. V lost 5 bases and J 2 bases, leaving 3 bases between the germline ends. The germline gives CDR1 SGHAT, CDR2 FQNNGV. CDR3 in DNA: TGTGCCAGCAGCGCCAACTATGGCTACACCTTC. Translation: CASSANYGYTF.

In this sample, this clone turned up once. The rearrangement links TRBV9 to TRBJ2-3; 7 bases line up with TRBD2. Unmatched junction bases numbered 8, after V lost 4 bases and J lost 0 bases. This CDR3 is 16 amino acids long. The germline CDR1 and CDR2 sequences are SGDLS and YYNGEE. CDR3 bases: TGTGCCAGCAGCCCCCGACTAGCCGCGAGCACAGATACGCAGTATTTT. Translation: CASSPRLAASTDTQYF.

The rearrangement uses TRBV6-1 and TRBJ2-4; perhaps D is TRBD1 or TRBD2 (5 bases each). Looked up from germline, CDR1 is MNHNS and CDR2 is SASEGT. This CDR3 region has 15 residues. The germline V and J ends were trimmed by 8 bases and 8 bases, with 22 bases remaining between them. CDR3 sequence reads: CASRLSWGEGDIQYF. DNA for the CDR3: TGTGCCAGCCGGCTTTCGTGGGGCGAGGGAGACATTCAGTACTTC.

Here the CDR3 reads CSVERTSGTDTQYF. Written as DNA, the CDR3 is TGCAGCGTTGAGCGGACTAGCGGCACAGATACGCAGTATTTT. This chain links TRBV29-1 with TRBJ2-3, with 9 bases that match TRBD2. The germline V gene encodes CDR1 SQVTM and CDR2 ANQGSEA. The CDR3 totals 14 residues. V lost 3 bases to trimming and J lost 1 base; unmatched junction nucleotides: 2.

The chain couples TRBV6-6 to TRBJ1-5; the D gene is possibly TRBD1 (5 bases). CDR1 MNHNY and CDR2 SVGAGI come from the germline V gene (reference sequence). V lost 10 bases and J lost 2, with 15 bases in between. CDR3 size: 14 residues. The CDR3 loop is CATRDSGRNQPQHF. In nucleotides, the CDR3 is TGTGCCACCCGGGACTCGGGTCGCAATCAGCCCCAGCATTTT.

CDR3 in amino acids: CSVGLGAGDTGELFF. CDR3 bases: TGCAGCGTGGGGCTGGGGGCCGGGGACACCGGGGAGCTGTTTTTT. The V call is TRBV29-1, the J call TRBJ2-2; possibly TRBD1 for D (6 bases). This CDR3 spans 15 amino acids. Between the trimmed V and J ends, which lost 6 bases and 3 bases, there was a span of 17 bases. Germline CDR1 and CDR2: SQVTM and ANQGSEA.

The chain has TRBV7-2 and TRBJ2-3; TRBD2 agrees at 9 bases. Germline CDR1 and CDR2: SGHTA and FQGNSA. The V gene end was trimmed by 6 bases and the J gene end by 2 bases; junction bases not matched to a gene: 6. The CDR3 runs to 15 residues. The CDR3, as DNA: TGTGCCAGCAGACCGACTAGCGGAACCACAGATACGCAGTATTTT. Translation gives CASRPTSGTTDTQYF.